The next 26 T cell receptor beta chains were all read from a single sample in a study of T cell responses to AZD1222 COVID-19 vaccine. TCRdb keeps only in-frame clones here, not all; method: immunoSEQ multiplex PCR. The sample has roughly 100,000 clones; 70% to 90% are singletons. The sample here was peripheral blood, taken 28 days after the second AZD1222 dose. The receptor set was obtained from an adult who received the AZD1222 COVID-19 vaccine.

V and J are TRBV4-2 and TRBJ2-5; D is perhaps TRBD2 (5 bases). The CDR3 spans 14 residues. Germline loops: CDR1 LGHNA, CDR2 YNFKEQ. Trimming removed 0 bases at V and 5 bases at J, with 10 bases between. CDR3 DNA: TGTGCCAGCAGCCAAGATCCTAGCTTCGAGACCCAGTACTTC. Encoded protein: CASSQDPSFETQYF.

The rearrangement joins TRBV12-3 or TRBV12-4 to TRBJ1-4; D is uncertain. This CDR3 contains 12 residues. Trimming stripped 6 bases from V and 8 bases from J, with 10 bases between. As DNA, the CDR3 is TGTGCCAGCAGCCCTTTAACCGAAAAACTGTTTTTT. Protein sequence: CASSPLTEKLFF.

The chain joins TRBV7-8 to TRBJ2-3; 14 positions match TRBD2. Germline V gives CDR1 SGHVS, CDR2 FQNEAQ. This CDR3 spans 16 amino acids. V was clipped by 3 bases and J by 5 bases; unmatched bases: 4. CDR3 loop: CASSLGLAGAKDTQYF. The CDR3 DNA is TGTGCCAGCAGCTTGGGACTAGCGGGAGCGAAAGATACGCAGTATTTT.

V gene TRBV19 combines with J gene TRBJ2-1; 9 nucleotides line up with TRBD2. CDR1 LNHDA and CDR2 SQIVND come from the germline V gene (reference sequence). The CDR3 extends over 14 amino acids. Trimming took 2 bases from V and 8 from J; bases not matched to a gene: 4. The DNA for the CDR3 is TGTGCCAGTAGTATATTAGCGGGAGCGGATGAGCAGTTCTTC. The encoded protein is CASSILAGADEQFF.

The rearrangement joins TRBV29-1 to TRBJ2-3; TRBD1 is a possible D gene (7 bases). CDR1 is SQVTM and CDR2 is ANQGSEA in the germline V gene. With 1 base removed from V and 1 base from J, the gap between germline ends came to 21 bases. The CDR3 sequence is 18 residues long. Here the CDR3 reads CSVEGEEAGTVGTDTQYF. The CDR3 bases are TGCAGCGTTGAAGGAGAAGAGGCGGGGACAGTAGGCACAGATACGCAGTATTTT.

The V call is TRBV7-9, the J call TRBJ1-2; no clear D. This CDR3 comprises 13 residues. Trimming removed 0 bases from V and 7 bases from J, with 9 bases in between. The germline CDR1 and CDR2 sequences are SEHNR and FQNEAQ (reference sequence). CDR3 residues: CASSLAGNGGYTF. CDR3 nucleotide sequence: TGTGCCAGCAGCTTAGCGGGAAACGGTGGCTACACCTTC.

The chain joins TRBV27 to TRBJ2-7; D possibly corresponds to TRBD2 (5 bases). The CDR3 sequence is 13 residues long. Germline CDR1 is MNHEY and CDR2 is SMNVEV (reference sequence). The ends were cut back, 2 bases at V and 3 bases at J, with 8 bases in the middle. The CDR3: CASSLNRGYEQYF. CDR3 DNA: TGTGCCAGCAGTTTAAATCGGGGCTACGAGCAGTACTTC.

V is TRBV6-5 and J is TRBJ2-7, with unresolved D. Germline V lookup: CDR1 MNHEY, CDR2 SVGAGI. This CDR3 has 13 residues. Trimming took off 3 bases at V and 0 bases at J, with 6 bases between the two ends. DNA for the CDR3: TGTGCCAGCAGTTATAGGAGCTCCTACGAGCAGTACTTC. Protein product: CASSYRSSYEQYF.

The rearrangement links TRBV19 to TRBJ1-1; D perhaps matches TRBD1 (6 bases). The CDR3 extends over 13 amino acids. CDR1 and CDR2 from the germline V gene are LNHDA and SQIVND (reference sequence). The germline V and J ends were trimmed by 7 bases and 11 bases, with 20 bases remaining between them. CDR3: CASTQTGGKKAFF. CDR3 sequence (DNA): TGTGCCAGTACCCAGACGGGGGGCAAGAAGGCTTTCTTT.

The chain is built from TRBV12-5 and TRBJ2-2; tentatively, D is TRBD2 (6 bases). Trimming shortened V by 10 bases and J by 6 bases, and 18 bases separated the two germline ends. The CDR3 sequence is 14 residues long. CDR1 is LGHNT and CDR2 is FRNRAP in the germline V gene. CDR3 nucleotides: TGTGCTACCGAAGGCCCTAGCGACGCCGGGGAGCTGTTTTTT. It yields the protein CATEGPSDAGELFF.

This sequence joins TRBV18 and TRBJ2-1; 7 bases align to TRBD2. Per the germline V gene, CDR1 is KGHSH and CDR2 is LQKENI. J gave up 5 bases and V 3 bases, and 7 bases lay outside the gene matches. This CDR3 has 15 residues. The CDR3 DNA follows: TGTGCCAGCTCACCCTTGCGGGAGCTTAACAATGAGCAGTTCTTC. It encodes CASSPLRELNNEQFF. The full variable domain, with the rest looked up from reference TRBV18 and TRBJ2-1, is NAGVMQNPRHLVRRRGQEARLRCSPMKGHSHVYWYRQLPEEGLKFMVYLQKENIIDESGMPKERFSAEFPKEGPSILRIQQVVRGDSAAYFCASSPLRELNNEQFFGPGTRLTVL.

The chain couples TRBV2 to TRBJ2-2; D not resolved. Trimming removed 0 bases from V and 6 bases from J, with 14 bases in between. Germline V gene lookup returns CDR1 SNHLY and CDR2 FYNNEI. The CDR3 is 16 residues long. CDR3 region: CASSEAVGLLAGELFF. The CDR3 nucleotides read TGTGCCAGCAGTGAAGCGGTGGGTCTGCTAGCCGGGGAGCTGTTTTTT.

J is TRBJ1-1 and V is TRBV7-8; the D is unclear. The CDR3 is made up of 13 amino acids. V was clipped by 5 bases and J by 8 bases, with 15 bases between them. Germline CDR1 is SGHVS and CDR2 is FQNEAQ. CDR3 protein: CASSLQSWKEAFF. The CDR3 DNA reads TGTGCCAGCAGCCTCCAGTCGTGGAAAGAAGCTTTCTTT.

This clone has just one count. The CDR3: CASNSQGNTEAFF. The CDR3 bases are TGTGCCAGCAATTCACAGGGGAACACTGAAGCTTTCTTT. The V and J genes are TRBV6-6 and TRBJ1-1, with D possibly being TRBD1 (6 bases). The CDR3 is 13 residues long. Germline lookup yields CDR1 MNHNY and CDR2 SVGAGI (reference sequence). V lost 7 bases and J 1 base, leaving 10 bases between the germline ends.

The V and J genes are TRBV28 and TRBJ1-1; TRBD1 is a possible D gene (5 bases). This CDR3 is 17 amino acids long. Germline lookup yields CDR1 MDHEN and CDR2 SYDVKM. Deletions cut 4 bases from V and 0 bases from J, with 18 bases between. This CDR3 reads CASSSSAGIGMNTEAFF. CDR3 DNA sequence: TGTGCCAGCAGTTCCTCGGCAGGGATCGGCATGAACACTGAAGCTTTCTTT.

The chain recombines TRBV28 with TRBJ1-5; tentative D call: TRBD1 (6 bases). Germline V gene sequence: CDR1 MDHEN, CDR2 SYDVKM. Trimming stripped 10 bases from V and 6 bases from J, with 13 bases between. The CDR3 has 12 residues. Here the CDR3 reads CATTTGSQPQHF. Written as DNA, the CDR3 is TGTGCCACTACGACAGGATCTCAGCCCCAGCATTTT.

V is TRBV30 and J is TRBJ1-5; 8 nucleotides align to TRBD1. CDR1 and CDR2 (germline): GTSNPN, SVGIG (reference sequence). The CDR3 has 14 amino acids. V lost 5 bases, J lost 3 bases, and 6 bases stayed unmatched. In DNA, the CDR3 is TGTGCCTGGCAGGGGGCCTATAACAATCAGCCCCAGCATTTT. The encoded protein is CAWQGAYNNQPQHF. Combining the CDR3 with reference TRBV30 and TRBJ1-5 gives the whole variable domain SQTIHQWPATLVQPVGSPLSLECTVEGTSNPNLYWYRQAAGRGLQLLFYSVGIGQISSEVPQNLSASRPQDRQFILSSKKLLLSDSGFYLCAWQGAYNNQPQHFGDGTRLSIL.

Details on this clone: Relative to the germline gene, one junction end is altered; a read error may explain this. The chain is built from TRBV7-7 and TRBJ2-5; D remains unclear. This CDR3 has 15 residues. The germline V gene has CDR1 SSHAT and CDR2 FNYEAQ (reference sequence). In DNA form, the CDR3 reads TGTGCTAGCAGCACCGACCGCTCGATTCAAGAGACCCAGTACTTC. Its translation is CASSTDRSIQETQYF.

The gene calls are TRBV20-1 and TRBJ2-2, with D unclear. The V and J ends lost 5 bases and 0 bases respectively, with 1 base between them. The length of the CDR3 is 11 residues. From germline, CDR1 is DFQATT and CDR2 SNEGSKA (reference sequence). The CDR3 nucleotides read TGCAGTGCTCCGAACACCGGGGAGCTGTTTTTT. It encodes CSAPNTGELFF.

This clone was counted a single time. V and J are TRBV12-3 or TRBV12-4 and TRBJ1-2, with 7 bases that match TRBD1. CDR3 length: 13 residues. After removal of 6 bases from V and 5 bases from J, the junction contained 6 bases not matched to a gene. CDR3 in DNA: TGTGCCAGCAGCCGGGACAGTTTTTATGGCTACACCTTC. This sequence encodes CASSRDSFYGYTF.

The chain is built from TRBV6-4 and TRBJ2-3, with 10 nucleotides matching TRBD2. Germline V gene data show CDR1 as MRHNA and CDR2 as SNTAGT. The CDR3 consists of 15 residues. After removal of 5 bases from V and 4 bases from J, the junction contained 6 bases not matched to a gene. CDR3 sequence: CASSKLAGNADTQYF. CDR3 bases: TGTGCCAGCAGTAAACTAGCGGGAAACGCAGATACGCAGTATTTT.

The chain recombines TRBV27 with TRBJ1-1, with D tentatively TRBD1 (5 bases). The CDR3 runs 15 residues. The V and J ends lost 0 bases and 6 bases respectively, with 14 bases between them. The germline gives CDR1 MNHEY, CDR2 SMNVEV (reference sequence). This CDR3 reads CASSLSQERGAEAFF. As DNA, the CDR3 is TGTGCCAGCAGTTTATCACAGGAGCGGGGGGCTGAAGCTTTCTTT.

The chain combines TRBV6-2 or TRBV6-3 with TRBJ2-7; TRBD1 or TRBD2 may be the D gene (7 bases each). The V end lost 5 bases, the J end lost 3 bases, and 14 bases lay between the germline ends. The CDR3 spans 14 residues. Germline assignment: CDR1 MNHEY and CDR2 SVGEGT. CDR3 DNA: TGTGCCAGCAGTCCCCAGGGGGGGTTCTACGAGCAGTACTTC. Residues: CASSPQGGFYEQYF.

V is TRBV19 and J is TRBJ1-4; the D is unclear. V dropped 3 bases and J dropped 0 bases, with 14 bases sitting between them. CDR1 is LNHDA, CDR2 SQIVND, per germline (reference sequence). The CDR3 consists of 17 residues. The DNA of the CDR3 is TGTGCCAGTAGTATCAGTGCCAGAAGCGCAACTAATGAAAAACTGTTTTTT. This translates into CASSISARSATNEKLFF. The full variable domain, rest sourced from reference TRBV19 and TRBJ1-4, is DGGITQSPKYLFRKEGQNVTLSCEQNLNHDAMYWYRQDPGQGLRLIYYSQIVNDFQKGDIAEGYSVSREKKESFPLTVTSAQKNPTAFYLCASSISARSATNEKLFFGSGTQLSVL.

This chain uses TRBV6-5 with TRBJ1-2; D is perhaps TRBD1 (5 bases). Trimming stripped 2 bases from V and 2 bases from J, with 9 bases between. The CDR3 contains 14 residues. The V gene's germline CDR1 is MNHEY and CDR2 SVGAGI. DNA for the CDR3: TGTGCCAGCAGTTACGACAGAGCGAACTATGGCTACACCTTC. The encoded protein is CASSYDRANYGYTF.

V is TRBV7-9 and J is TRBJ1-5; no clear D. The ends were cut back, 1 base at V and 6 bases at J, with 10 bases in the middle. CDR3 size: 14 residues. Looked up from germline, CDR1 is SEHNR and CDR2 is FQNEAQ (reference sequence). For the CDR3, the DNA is TGTGCCAGCAGCTTAGGAGGCGAACCTCAGCCCCAGCATTTT. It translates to CASSLGGEPQPQHF.